These T cell receptor beta chains were read from a single sample in a study of T cell responses to AZD1222 COVID-19 vaccine. Libraries were prepared by immunoSEQ multiplex PCR; TCRdb keeps only in-frame clonotypes and omits some of them. This table holds about 92,000 clones, 91% found once. The sequencing used peripheral blood, collected on day 0 of AZD1222 vaccination. These receptors were obtained from an adult in good health. Each CDR3 is given with its conserved first and last residue. The D gene is left open where the match is weak. Clone size is not always given. Where it is, it says once, few, many or a class for expanded clones.

clone size,D gene,V gene,J gene,CDR3 DNA,CDR3 protein
-,-,TRBV6-5,TRBJ2-7,TGTGCCAGCAGTCGAGGAGGGACCCCTAACTACGAGCAGTACTTC,CASSRGGTPNYEQYF
-,TRBD2,TRBV5-5,TRBJ2-5,TGTGCCAGCACCAGAGGGAGGGTGGAGACCCAGTACTTC,CASTRGRVETQYF
-,-,TRBV28,TRBJ2-4,TGTGCCAGCAGTTTGACATCAGGCTTCAAAAACATTCAGTACTTC,CASSLTSGFKNIQYF
-,-,TRBV14,TRBJ1-5,TGTGCCAGCACCGTGGGGGGGCGCAATCAGCCCCAGCATTTT,CASTVGGRNQPQHF
-,TRBD1,TRBV5-1,TRBJ1-1,TGCGCCAGCAGCTCAGGGGGGAGGAACACTGAAGCTTTCTTT,CASSSGGRNTEAFF
-,TRBD2,TRBV19,TRBJ2-2,TGTGCCAGTATGCTACCGGGACTAGCGGCCTTCAACACCGGGGAGCTGTTTTTT,CASMLPGLAAFNTGELFF
-,TRBD1,TRBV18,TRBJ1-5,TGTGCCAGCTCCCCCGGGACAGACTTCAATCAGCCCCAGCATTTT,CASSPGTDFNQPQHF
once,TRBD1,TRBV6-5,TRBJ1-5,TGTGCCAGCACCTTGACAGGGTTTGCTCAGCCCCAGCATTTT,CASTLTGFAQPQHF
-,-,TRBV28,TRBJ1-2,TGTGCCAGCAGTACAGGAGACTTGCGTGGCTACACCTTC,CASSTGDLRGYTF
-,-,TRBV7-7,TRBJ2-2,TGTGCTAGCAGCTTAGCGGGACAGGGGAACACCGGGGAGCTGTTTTTT,CASSLAGQGNTGELFF
-,-,TRBV2,TRBJ1-5,TGTGCCAGCAGTACGGTTGGATATAGCAATCAGCCCCAGCATTTT,CASSTVGYSNQPQHF
-,TRBD2,TRBV3-1/TRBV3-2,TRBJ2-1,TGTGCCAGCAGCCAAGTAGCGGGAGTTTCAGATGAGCAGTTCTTC,CASSQVAGVSDEQFF
-,-,TRBV28,TRBJ1-2,TGTGCCAGCAACCTTCCAGGGCCTCATGGCTACACCTTC,CASNLPGPHGYTF
-,TRBD2,TRBV28,TRBJ2-7,TGTGCCAGCAGTTTACCCGGGACTATCCGATCCTACGAGCAGTACTTC,CASSLPGTIRSYEQYF
-,TRBD1,TRBV6-5,TRBJ1-1,TGTGCCAGCAGTACCGACAGGGGGCGTGAAGCTTTCTTT,CASSTDRGREAFF
-,-,TRBV5-1,TRBJ1-3,TGCGCCAGCAGCTTAGGGACCTTCTCTGGAAACACCATATATTTT,CASSLGTFSGNTIYF
once,-,TRBV11-2,TRBJ1-1,TGTGCCAGCAGCTTTCAGGAGAACACTGAAGCTTTCTTT,CASSFQENTEAFF
-,TRBD1,TRBV19,TRBJ1-2,TGTGCCAGTAGCGTGACAGGGGTCTATGGCTACACCTTC,CASSVTGVYGYTF
-,-,TRBV2,TRBJ1-2,TGTGCCAGCAGTCGGGTCGATCGCCGCTACACCTTC,CASSRVDRRYTF
-,-,TRBV27,TRBJ2-7,TGTGCCAGCAGTTTAGGGACCAAGACCTACGAGCAGTACTTC,CASSLGTKTYEQYF
-,-,TRBV9,TRBJ1-1,TGTGCCAGCAGCCCCCCGGACAGGAACACTGAAGCTTTCTTT,CASSPPDRNTEAFF
-,-,TRBV6-5,TRBJ1-3,TGTGCCAGCAGTCCCAGGCGAAGCTCTGGAAACACCATATATTTT,CASSPRRSSGNTIYF
-,-,TRBV28,TRBJ1-1,TGTGCCAGCAGTTTGCCCACTGAAGCTTTCTTT,CASSLPTEAFF
-,-,TRBV5-1,TRBJ2-1,TGCGCCAGCAGCTTGGGTAACAACAATGAGCAGTTCTTC,CASSLGNNNEQFF
once,-,TRBV5-6,TRBJ1-4,TGTGCCAGCAGCTTCAGTACAACTAATGAAAAACTGTTTTTT,CASSFSTTNEKLFF
-,TRBD2,TRBV7-3,TRBJ2-5,TGTGCCAGCAGCTTACTAGCGGGGGGGAAAGAGACCCAGTACTTC,CASSLLAGGKETQYF
-,-,TRBV5-1,TRBJ2-3,TGCGCCAGCAGCTTGGGAGGCAGTGGCACAGATACGCAGTATTTT,CASSLGGSGTDTQYF
-,TRBD1,TRBV5-6,TRBJ1-1,TGTGCCAGCAGCGCCTGGGACAGTCTGCGGAACACTGAAGCTTTCTTT,CASSAWDSLRNTEAFF
-,-,TRBV6-5,TRBJ1-4,TGTGCCAGCAGGAGGAGACAGATGGCGAGTAAACTGTTTTTT,CASRRRQMASKLFF
-,-,TRBV10-3,TRBJ2-3,TGTGCCATCAGCGCGGGGACCACTGTCAGGAATACGCAGTATTTT,CAISAGTTVRNTQYF
few,-,TRBV5-1,TRBJ2-3,TGCGCCAGCAGCTTGCAGGGGCGCACAGATACGCAGTATTTT,CASSLQGRTDTQYF
-,-,TRBV4-1,TRBJ1-3,TGCGCCAGCAGCCATGGCGGGGCAGGCGGAAACACCATATATTTT,CASSHGGAGGNTIYF
-,TRBD1,TRBV3-1/TRBV3-2,TRBJ1-6,TGTGCCAGCAGCCAAGACTACCCCGGACAGGGGTCTGGTTCACCCCTCCACTTT,CASSQDYPGQGSGSPLHF
-,-,TRBV28,TRBJ1-3,TGTGCCAGCAGTTTTTCGGGTAACGGAAACACCATATATTTT,CASSFSGNGNTIYF
once,-,TRBV5-1,TRBJ2-7,TGCGCCAGCAGCGCGACAGTTAACTACGAGCAGTACTTC,CASSATVNYEQYF
-,TRBD2,TRBV5-6,TRBJ2-1,TGTGCCAGCAGGCTCGGGCTAGCGGGAAGGAATGAGCAGTTCTTC,CASRLGLAGRNEQFF
-,-,TRBV5-1,TRBJ1-2,TGCGCCAGCAGCGGGGATGGGCGCAACTATGGCTACACCTTC,CASSGDGRNYGYTF
-,-,TRBV28,TRBJ1-1,TGTGCCAGCAGTTCTCAACAGGGTAACACTGAAGCTTTCTTT,CASSSQQGNTEAFF
-,TRBD2,TRBV6-4,TRBJ2-4,TGTGCCAGCAGTGACACCTCCGGGACTAGCGGGGGTATAGCCAAAAACATTCAGTACTTC,CASSDTSGTSGGIAKNIQYF
-,-,TRBV7-9,TRBJ1-5,TGTGCCAGCAGCCCGGGACGGAGACCAAATCAGCCCCAGCATTTT,CASSPGRRPNQPQHF